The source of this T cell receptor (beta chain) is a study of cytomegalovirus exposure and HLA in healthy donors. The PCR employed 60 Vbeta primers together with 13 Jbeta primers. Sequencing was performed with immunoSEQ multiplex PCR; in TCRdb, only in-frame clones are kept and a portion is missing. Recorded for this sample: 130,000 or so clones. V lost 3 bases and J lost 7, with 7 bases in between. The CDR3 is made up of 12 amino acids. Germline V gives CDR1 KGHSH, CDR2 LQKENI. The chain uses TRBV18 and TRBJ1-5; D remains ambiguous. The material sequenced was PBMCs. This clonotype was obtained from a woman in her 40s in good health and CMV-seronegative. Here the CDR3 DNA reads TGTGCCAGCTCACCGTCGGGGCAGCCCCAGCATTTT. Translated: CASSPSGQPQHF.